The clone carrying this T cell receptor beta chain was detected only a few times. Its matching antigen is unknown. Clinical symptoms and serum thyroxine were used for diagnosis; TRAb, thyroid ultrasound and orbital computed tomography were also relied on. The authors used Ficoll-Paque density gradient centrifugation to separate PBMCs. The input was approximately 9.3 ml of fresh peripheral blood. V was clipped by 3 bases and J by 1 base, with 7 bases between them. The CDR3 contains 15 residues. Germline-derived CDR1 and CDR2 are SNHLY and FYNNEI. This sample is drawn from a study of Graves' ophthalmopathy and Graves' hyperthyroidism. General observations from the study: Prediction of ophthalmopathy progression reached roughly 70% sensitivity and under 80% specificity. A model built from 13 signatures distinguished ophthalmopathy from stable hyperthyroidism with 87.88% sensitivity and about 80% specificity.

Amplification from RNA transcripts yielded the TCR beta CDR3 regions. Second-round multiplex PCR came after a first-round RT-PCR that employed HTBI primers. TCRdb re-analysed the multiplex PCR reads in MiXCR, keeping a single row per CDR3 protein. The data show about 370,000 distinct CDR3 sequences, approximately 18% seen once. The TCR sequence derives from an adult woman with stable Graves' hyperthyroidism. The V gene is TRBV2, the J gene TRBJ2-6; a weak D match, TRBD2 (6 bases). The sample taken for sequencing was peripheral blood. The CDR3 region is CASSDGGSGANVLTF. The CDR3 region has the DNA TGTGCCAGCAGTGATGGAGGGTCTGGGGCCAACGTCCTGACTTTC.